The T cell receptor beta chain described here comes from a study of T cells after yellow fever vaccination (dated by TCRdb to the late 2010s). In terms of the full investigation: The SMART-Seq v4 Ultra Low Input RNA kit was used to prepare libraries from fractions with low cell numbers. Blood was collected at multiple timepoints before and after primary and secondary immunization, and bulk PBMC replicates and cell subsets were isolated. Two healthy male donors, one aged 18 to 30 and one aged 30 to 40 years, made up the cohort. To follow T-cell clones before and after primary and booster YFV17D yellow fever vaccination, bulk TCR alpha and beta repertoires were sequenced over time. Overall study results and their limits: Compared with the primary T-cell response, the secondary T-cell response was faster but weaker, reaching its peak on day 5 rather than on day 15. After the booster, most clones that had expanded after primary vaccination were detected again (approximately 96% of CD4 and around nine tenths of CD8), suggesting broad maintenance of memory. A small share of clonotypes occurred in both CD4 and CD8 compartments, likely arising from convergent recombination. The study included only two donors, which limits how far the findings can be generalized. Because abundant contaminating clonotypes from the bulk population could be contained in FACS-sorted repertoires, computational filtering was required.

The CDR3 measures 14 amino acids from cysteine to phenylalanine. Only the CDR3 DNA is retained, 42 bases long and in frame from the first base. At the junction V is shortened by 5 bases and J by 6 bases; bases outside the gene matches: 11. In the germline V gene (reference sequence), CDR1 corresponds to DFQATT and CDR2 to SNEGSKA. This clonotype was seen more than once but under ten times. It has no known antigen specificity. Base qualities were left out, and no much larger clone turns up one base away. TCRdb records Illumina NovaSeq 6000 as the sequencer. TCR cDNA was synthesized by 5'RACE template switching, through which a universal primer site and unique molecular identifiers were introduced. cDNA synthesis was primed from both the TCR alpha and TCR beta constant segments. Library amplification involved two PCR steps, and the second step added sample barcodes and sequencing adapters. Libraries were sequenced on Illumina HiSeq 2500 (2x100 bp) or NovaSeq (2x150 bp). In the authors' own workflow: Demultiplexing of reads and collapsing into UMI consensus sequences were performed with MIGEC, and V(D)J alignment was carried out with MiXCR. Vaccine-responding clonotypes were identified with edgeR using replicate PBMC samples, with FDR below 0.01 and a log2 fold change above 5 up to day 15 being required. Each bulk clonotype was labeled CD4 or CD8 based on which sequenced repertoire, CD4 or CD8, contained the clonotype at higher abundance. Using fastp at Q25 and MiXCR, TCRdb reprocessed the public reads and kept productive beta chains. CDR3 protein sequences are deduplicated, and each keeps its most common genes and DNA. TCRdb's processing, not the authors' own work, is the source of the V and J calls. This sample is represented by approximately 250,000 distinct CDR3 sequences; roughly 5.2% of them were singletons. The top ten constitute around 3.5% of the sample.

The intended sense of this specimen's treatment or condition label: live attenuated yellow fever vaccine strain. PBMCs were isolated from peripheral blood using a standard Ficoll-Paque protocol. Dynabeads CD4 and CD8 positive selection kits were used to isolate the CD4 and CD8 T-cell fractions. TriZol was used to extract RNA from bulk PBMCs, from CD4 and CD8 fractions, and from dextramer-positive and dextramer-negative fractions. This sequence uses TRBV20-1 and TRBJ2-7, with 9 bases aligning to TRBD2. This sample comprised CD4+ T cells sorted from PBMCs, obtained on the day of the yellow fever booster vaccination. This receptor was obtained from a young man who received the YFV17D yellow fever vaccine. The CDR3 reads CSAPPSGLAPEQYF. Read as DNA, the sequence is TGCAGTGCTCCCCCGTCGGGACTAGCCCCCGAGCAGTACTTC.